This T cell receptor beta chain was sequenced during a study of a mutant IDH1 vaccine in newly diagnosed glioma. Study information: Patients were pretreated with radiotherapy, temozolomide, or both, mostly both.

Assay used: immunoSEQ multiplex PCR; TCRdb lists only in-frame clones, some missing. The repertoire holds 60,000 to 75,000 clones, with roughly 80% as singletons. The germline gives CDR1 SQVTM, CDR2 ANQGSEA. V was pared by 3 bases and J by 6 bases, with 7 bases of the junction left unmatched. The CDR3 runs 13 residues. Time point noted: week 11, during vaccination. Each dose of the vaccine consisted of 300 ug of mutant IDH1 20-mer peptide, with topical imiquimod. In its sample, this clone was seen a few times. Its matching antigen is unknown. The source is a man aged 30 to 45 with glioma. The sequences come from PBMCs, collected from a glioma patient whose treatment included an IDH1 peptide vaccine. The J gene is TRBJ1-2, the V gene TRBV29-1; 7 bases map to TRBD1. The CDR3 protein is CSVERGGHNGYTF. In DNA, the CDR3 is TGCAGCGTTGAGCGAGGGGGCCACAATGGCTACACCTTC.